What follows are 28 T cell receptor beta chains derived from one specimen sequenced in a study of identical twins. TCRdb analysed the 5' RACE reads with MiXCR anew, one entry per CDR3 protein. The table includes hundreds of thousands of distinct CDR3 sequences, roughly 7% detected once. The sample was also linked to a second study, of yellow fever vaccine responses in identical twins.

The sample taken for sequencing was memory (CD45RO+) T cells sorted from blood. These receptor sequences come from a woman between 18 and 30 years old in good health.

The table lists this clonotype with many counts. The chain joins TRBV10-3 to TRBJ2-1; TRBD2 aligns across 10 bases. J gave up 4 bases and V 2 bases, and 8 bases lay outside the gene matches. Germline V gene data show CDR1 as ENHRY and CDR2 as SYGVKD. The CDR3 loop spans 17 amino acids. CDR3 residues: CAISEVLPGLAYNEQFF. The CDR3 region has the DNA TGTGCCATCAGTGAGGTCTTGCCGGGACTAGCGTACAATGAGCAGTTCTTC.

This clonotype was seen more than once but under ten times. The chain uses TRBV11-2 and TRBJ1-3, with 7 bases fitting TRBD1. Germline-derived CDR1 and CDR2 are SGHAT and FQNNGV. V dropped 1 base and J dropped 11; count of bases not matched to a gene: 2. This CDR3 is 12 amino acids long. The CDR3 DNA sequence: TGTGCCAGCAGCTTAGTAGGGGGCGCCATATATTTT. Translated: CASSLVGGAIYF.

This clonotype was seen at least ten times. The gene calls are TRBV20-1 and TRBJ2-4; D remains ambiguous. Germline V lookup: CDR1 DFQATT, CDR2 SNEGSKA (reference sequence). V shed 4 bases and J shed 10 bases, with 5 bases lying between them. The CDR3 runs 9 residues. For the CDR3, the DNA is TGCAGTGCTACTCCGATTCAGTACTTC. This sequence encodes CSATPIQYF.

This clonotype was seen many times. The V gene is TRBV5-1, the J gene TRBJ2-5; the D gene could be TRBD1 or TRBD2 (6 bases each). CDR1 SGHRS and CDR2 YFSETQ come from the germline V gene. Trimming stripped 4 bases from V and 1 base from J, with 14 bases between. The CDR3 runs to 15 residues. Here the CDR3 reads CASSRGTPLQETQYF. The CDR3, as DNA: TGCGCCAGCAGCCGCGGGACACCGCTCCAAGAGACCCAGTACTTC.

This clonotype appeared a few times. This rearrangement joins TRBV20-1 to TRBJ2-1; D call uncertain. Germline V lookup: CDR1 DFQATT, CDR2 SNEGSKA (reference sequence). V shed 3 bases and J shed 6 bases, with 9 bases lying between them. The CDR3 is made up of 12 amino acids. The CDR3 here is CSASGGGNEQFF. In DNA form, the CDR3 reads TGCAGTGCTAGCGGTGGTGGCAATGAGCAGTTCTTC.

DNA of the CDR3: TGTGCCAGCCGAGACAGGGGGCTTTTTCAGTACGTC. The encoded protein is CASRDRGLFQYV. The gene calls are TRBV21-1 and TRBJ2-7; the D call in the table, TRBD1, was not verified against the DNA. TRBV21-1 is an annotated pseudogene. This CDR3 contains 12 residues.

The genes are TRBV6-4 and TRBJ2-1, with 8 positions matching TRBD2. The germline gives CDR1 MRHNA, CDR2 SNTAGT. V lost 3 bases to trimming and J lost 6 bases; unmatched junction nucleotides: 7. This CDR3 region has 15 residues. The CDR3 sequence is CASSETAGTSNEQFF. The CDR3 DNA follows: TGTGCCAGCAGTGAAACCGCCGGGACTAGCAATGAGCAGTTCTTC.

At least ten counts were recorded for this clonotype. The chain is built from TRBV12-3 or TRBV12-4 and TRBJ2-1; 7 bases match TRBD1. This CDR3 is built from 15 residues. V trimming: 0 bases; J trimming: 7 bases; junction bases outside the gene matches: 6. For the CDR3, the DNA is TGTGCCAGCAGTTTAGCCCTAGGGGGCAGGAATGAGCAGTTCTTC. It is translated as CASSLALGGRNEQFF.

This rearrangement joins TRBV4-1 to TRBJ2-6; D is perhaps TRBD1 (7 bases). The germline V gene encodes CDR1 MGHRA and CDR2 YSYEKL. CDR3 length equals 18 residues. V lost 0 bases and J lost 2, with 14 bases in between. In DNA form, the CDR3 reads TGCGCCAGCAGCCAAGAAAGTCCAGGGGGGACTGGGGCCAACGTCCTGACTTTC. Amino acids: CASSQESPGGTGANVLTF.

This clonotype has a handful of counts. V is TRBV7-6 and J is TRBJ2-1; 9 nucleotides align to TRBD2. CDR3 length: 21 residues. Germline loops: CDR1 SGHVS, CDR2 FNYEAQ. The junction had 24 bases not matched to a gene; V was cut back by 5 bases and J by 4 bases. Here the CDR3 DNA reads TGTGCCAGCAGCCCCCGGGCGGGGGGGCCCCTAGATCCGGGACAATACAATGAGCAGTTCTTC. It codes for CASSPRAGGPLDPGQYNEQFF.

The V call is TRBV13, the J call TRBJ2-7; maybe TRBD2 (5 bases). The CDR3 has 13 amino acids. The V end lost 4 bases, the J end lost 4 bases, and 11 bases lay between the germline ends. Germline-derived CDR1 and CDR2 are PRHDT and FYEKMQ (reference sequence). Here the CDR3 reads CASSSGWGYEQYF. CDR3 nucleotide sequence: TGTGCCAGCAGCTCGGGGTGGGGATACGAGCAGTACTTC.

This chain links TRBV19 with TRBJ1-2, with a tentative D call TRBD1 (5 bases). CDR1 LNHDA and CDR2 SQIVND come from the germline V gene (reference sequence). The V end lost 6 bases, the J end lost 4 bases, and 15 bases lay between the germline ends. The CDR3 spans 14 residues. Here the CDR3 reads CASSYVFGTYGYTF. The CDR3 bases are TGTGCCAGTAGCTACGTTTTCGGGACCTATGGCTACACCTTC. Based on the CDR3 plus reference TRBV19 and TRBJ1-2, the full variable domain is DGGITQSPKYLFRKEGQNVTLSCEQNLNHDAMYWYRQDPGQGLRLIYYSQIVNDFQKGDIAEGYSVSREKKESFPLTVTSAQKNPTAFYLCASSYVFGTYGYTFGSGTRLTVV.

This clonotype was detected a few times. The gene calls are TRBV10-3 and TRBJ2-1; tentative D call: TRBD1 (6 bases). The CDR3 contains 12 residues. CDR1 and CDR2 from the germline V gene are ENHRY and SYGVKD. With 10 bases removed from V and 10 bases from J, the gap between germline ends came to 17 bases. The CDR3 DNA reads TGTGCCACCAATTCCCAGGGGAGCGAGCAGTTCTTC. Translation gives CATNSQGSEQFF.

This clonotype came up many times. CDR3 DNA: TGCAGTGCAGTGGACTGGCAATTCAATGAGCAGTTCTTC. Translating gives CSAVDWQFNEQFF. The gene calls are TRBV20-1 and TRBJ2-1, with a possible D match to TRBD2 (5 bases). V was clipped by 6 bases and J by 6 bases, with 15 bases between them. CDR1 is DFQATT, CDR2 SNEGSKA, per germline (reference sequence). The CDR3 contains 13 residues.

This clonotype was seen repeatedly, ten times or more. The V call is TRBV5-5, the J call TRBJ2-3; 13 nucleotides agree with TRBD2. This CDR3 contains 16 residues. The V and J ends lost 4 bases and 2 bases, in that order; junction bases with no gene match: 4. Germline V CDR1 and CDR2: SGHKS, YYEKEE (reference sequence). DNA of the CDR3: TGTGCCAGCAGCCGAACTAGCGGGGGGGCCACAGATACGCAGTATTTT. Encoded protein: CASSRTSGGATDTQYF.

The rearrangement links TRBV6-6 to TRBJ2-7, with D maybe TRBD1 (6 bases). The CDR3 runs to 13 residues. Germline CDR1 and CDR2: MNHNY and SVGAGI (reference sequence). Trimming stripped 6 bases from V and 3 bases from J, with 12 bases between. This chain's CDR3 is CASRTTGFYEQYF. The CDR3 DNA reads TGTGCCAGCAGGACTACAGGGTTCTACGAGCAGTACTTC.

J is TRBJ1-2 and V is TRBV7-9, with 10 bases identical to TRBD1. This CDR3 has 14 residues. Germline trimming cut 1 base from V and 8 bases from J; bases unmatched to any gene: 4. Germline CDR1 reads SEHNR; CDR2 reads FQNEAQ (reference sequence). CDR3 in DNA: TGTGCCAGCAGCTTAGTTTCGGGACAGGGGGGCTACACCTTC. Translating it yields CASSLVSGQGGYTF.

In this sample, this clonotype turned up many times. The genes are TRBV2 and TRBJ2-3; maybe TRBD1 (6 bases). V lost 6 bases and J lost 5, with 9 bases in between. CDR1 and CDR2 from the germline V gene are SNHLY and FYNNEI. The CDR3 totals 12 residues. The CDR3 DNA reads TGTGCCAGCAGCATACAGGGAGATACGCAGTATTTT. It is translated as CASSIQGDTQYF.

This clonotype came up many times. The chain joins TRBV7-9 to TRBJ1-4, with D unclear. CDR1 is SEHNR, CDR2 FQNEAQ, per germline (reference sequence). The CDR3 is 14 residues long. The germline V and J ends were trimmed by 1 base and 4 bases, with 7 bases remaining between them. The DNA for the CDR3 is TGTGCCAGCAGCTTAGATCAAAGTAATGAAAAACTGTTTTTT. Translated: CASSLDQSNEKLFF. Drawing the rest from reference TRBV7-9 and TRBJ1-4, the complete variable domain is DTGVSQNPRHKITKRGQNVTFRCDPISEHNRLYWYRQTLGQGPEFLTYFQNEAQLEKSRLLSDRFSAERPKGSFSTLEIQRTEQGDSAMYLCASSLDQSNEKLFFGSGTQLSVL.

The chain has TRBV29-1 and TRBJ2-7, with D maybe TRBD1 (6 bases). The CDR3 is made up of 12 amino acids. The germline V gene encodes CDR1 SQVTM and CDR2 ANQGSEA. Trimming took 4 bases from V and 4 from J, leaving 11 bases between them. Written as DNA, the CDR3 is TGCAGCGTTGCTCAGGGGTTATACGAGCAGTACGTC. Its protein product is CSVAQGLYEQYV.

This clonotype was counted a few times. V gene TRBV6-1 combines with J gene TRBJ2-4; 7 bases fit TRBD2. Trimming cost V 4 bases and J 6 bases; bases outside gene matches: 15. CDR1 MNHNS and CDR2 SASEGT come from the germline V gene. The CDR3 runs to 17 residues. CDR3 nucleotide sequence: TGTGCCAGCAGTGTAGAGTACAGCTTGACGGGAGGAAACATTCAGTACTTC. Protein: CASSVEYSLTGGNIQYF.

This clonotype was counted a few times. The genes are TRBV5-6 and TRBJ1-2; D unresolved. Trimming stripped 3 bases from V and 2 bases from J, with 5 bases between. CDR3 length: 12 amino acids. Germline values: CDR1 SGHDT, CDR2 YYEEEE. This CDR3 reads CASSWTNYGYTF. The CDR3 coding sequence is TGTGCCAGCAGCTGGACGAACTATGGCTACACCTTC.

The V call is TRBV20-1, the J call TRBJ1-2, with D tentatively TRBD1 (5 bases). Germline loops: CDR1 DFQATT, CDR2 SNEGSKA (reference sequence). The CDR3 has 13 amino acids. Trimming took off 3 bases at V and 4 bases at J, with 12 bases between the two ends. CDR3 in amino acids: CSASQQTGYGYTF. The CDR3 region has the DNA TGCAGTGCTAGCCAACAAACAGGCTATGGCTACACCTTC.

This clonotype was counted many times. The genes are TRBV6-2 or TRBV6-3 and TRBJ1-2; perhaps TRBD1 as D (5 bases). The CDR3 loop spans 15 amino acids. Germline loops: CDR1 MNHEY, CDR2 SVGEGT. Trimming took off 5 bases at V and 2 bases at J, with 15 bases between the two ends. CDR3 sequence reads: CASSDPGTSNYGYTF. The CDR3 region has the DNA TGTGCCAGCAGTGACCCCGGGACGTCGAACTATGGCTACACCTTC.

This clonotype came up a few times. The DNA of the CDR3 is TGTGCCAGCTCACGGAATCTCTTGGTCACGGGAGGACACACAGATACGCAGTATTTT. Its protein is CASSRNLLVTGGHTDTQYF. The genes are TRBV18 and TRBJ2-3; 7 nucleotides align to TRBD2. CDR3 length: 19 residues. In germline, CDR1 is KGHSH, CDR2 LQKENI. With 4 bases clipped from V and 2 bases from J, the junction kept 18 bases outside the gene matches.

This clonotype appeared many times. The chain joins TRBV10-3 to TRBJ2-1; perhaps TRBD2 as D (6 bases). Deletions cut 3 bases from V and 15 bases from J, with 21 bases between. In germline, CDR1 is ENHRY, CDR2 SYGVKD. The CDR3 sequence is 14 residues long. CDR3 amino acids: CAISDGAQNGGMFF. CDR3 nucleotide sequence: TGTGCCATCAGTGATGGGGCCCAAAACGGGGGAATGTTCTTC.

This clonotype was observed many times. The V and J genes are TRBV29-1 and TRBJ2-3; the D gene is possibly TRBD1 (6 bases). Germline values: CDR1 SQVTM, CDR2 ANQGSEA. Trimming removed 2 bases at V and 4 bases at J, with 16 bases between. The CDR3 contains 15 residues. CDR3 sequence: CSVEKNTGLADTQYF. The CDR3 bases are TGCAGCGTTGAAAAAAATACAGGGTTGGCAGATACGCAGTATTTT.

This clonotype was detected ten times or more. The rearrangement uses TRBV7-9 and TRBJ1-3; no reliable D call. Germline V CDR1 and CDR2: SEHNR, FQNEAQ (reference sequence). The V and J ends lost 5 bases and 7 bases respectively, with 9 bases between them. CDR3 length: 12 amino acids. CDR3 sequence (DNA): TGTGCCAGCAGCCAGGATCCGAACACCATATATTTT. This sequence encodes CASSQDPNTIYF.